The TCR beta chain under discussion was sequenced for a study of chemoradiotherapy in HPV16-positive cancers. Study-wide background: Functional T-cell assays on a couple of HPV16-positive patients' cells defined candidate HPV-specific clones and common TCR motifs.

The method was immunoSEQ multiplex PCR; TCRdb's version includes in-frame clones alone and lacks a portion of them. The data contain more than 10,000 clones, about two thirds of them seen just once; the ten biggest clones take up around 8%. Broader study findings: For HPV16-positive patients, expanding HPV-responsive T cells associated with longer recurrence-free survival. Candidate HPV-specific clones and E7-related TCR motifs grew in tumor during treatment.

This clone has a handful of counts. Its matching antigen is unknown. The CDR3 is 17 residues long. Germline CDR1 LNHDA, CDR2 SQIVND (reference sequence). V was clipped by 3 bases and J by 4 bases; unmatched bases: 10. Repeated repertoire sampling spanned the course of chemoradiotherapy. The rearrangement joins TRBV19 to TRBJ1-3, with 9 bases fitting TRBD1. The receptor's source is a human donor with HPV-associated anogenital cancer. This specimen was taken from a patient who underwent chemoradiotherapy. The CDR3 coding sequence is TGTGCCAGTAGTATTTGGACGGGACAGGGCCCAGGAAACACCATATATTTT. Translation gives CASSIWTGQGPGNTIYF.